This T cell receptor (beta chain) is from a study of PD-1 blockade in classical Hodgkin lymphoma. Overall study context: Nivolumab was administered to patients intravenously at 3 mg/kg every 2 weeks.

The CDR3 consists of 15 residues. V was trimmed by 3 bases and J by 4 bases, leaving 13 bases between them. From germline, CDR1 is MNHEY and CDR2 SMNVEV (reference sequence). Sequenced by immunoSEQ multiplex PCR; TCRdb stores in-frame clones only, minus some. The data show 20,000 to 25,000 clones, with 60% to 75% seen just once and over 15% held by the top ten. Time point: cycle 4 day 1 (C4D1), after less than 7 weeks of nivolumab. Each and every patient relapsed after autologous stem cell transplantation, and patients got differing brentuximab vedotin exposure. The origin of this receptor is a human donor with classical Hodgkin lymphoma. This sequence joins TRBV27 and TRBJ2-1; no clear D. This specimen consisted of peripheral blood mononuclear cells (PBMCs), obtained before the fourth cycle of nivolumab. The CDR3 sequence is CASSFSRGTYNEQFF. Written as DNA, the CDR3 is TGTGCCAGCAGTTTTAGTCGAGGCACTTACAATGAGCAGTTCTTC.